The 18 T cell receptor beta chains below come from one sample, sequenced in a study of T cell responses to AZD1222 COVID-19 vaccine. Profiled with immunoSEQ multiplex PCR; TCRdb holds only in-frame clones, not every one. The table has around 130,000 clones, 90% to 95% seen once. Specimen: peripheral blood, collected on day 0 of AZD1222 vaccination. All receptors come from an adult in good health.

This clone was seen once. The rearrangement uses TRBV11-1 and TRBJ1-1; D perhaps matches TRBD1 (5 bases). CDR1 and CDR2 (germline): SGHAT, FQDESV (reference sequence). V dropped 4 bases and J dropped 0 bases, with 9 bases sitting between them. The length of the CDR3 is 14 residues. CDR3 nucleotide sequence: TGTGCCAGCAGCTCAGGACACTTGAACACTGAAGCTTTCTTT. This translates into CASSSGHLNTEAFF.

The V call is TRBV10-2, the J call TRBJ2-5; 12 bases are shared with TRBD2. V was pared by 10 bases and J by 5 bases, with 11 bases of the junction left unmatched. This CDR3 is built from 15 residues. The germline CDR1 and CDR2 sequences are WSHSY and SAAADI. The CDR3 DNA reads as TGCGCCACCGGGACTAGCGGGTCTGCGCTGGAGACCCAGTACTTC. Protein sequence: CATGTSGSALETQYF.

The CDR3 sequence: CASSPVGLAGGTQYF. CDR3 sequence (DNA): TGCGCCAGCAGCCCCGTGGGACTAGCGGGAGGCACCCAGTACTTC. The V and J genes are TRBV5-1 and TRBJ2-5; 15 positions agree with TRBD2. This CDR3 has 15 amino acids. J gave up 8 bases and V 4 bases, and 6 bases lay outside the gene matches. CDR1 and CDR2 from the germline V gene are SGHRS and YFSETQ.

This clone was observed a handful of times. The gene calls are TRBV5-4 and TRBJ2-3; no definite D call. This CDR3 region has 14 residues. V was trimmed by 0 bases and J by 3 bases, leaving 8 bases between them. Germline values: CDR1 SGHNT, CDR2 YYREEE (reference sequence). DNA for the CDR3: TGTGCCAGCAGCTTGGTCGGAATAACAGATACGCAGTATTTT. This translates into CASSLVGITDTQYF.

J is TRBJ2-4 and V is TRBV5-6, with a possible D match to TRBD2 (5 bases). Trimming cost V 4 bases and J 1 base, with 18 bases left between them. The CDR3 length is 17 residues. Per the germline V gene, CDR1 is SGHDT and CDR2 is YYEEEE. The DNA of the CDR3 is TGTGCCAGCAGCCGGAATGGAGGTAGCCTGGCCAAAAACATTCAGTACTTC. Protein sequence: CASSRNGGSLAKNIQYF.

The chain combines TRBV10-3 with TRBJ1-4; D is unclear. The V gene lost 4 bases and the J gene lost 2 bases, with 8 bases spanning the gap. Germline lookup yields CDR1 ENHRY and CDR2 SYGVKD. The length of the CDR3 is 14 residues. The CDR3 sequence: CAISATGTNEKLFF. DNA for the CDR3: TGTGCCATCAGTGCGACCGGGACTAATGAAAAACTGTTTTTT.

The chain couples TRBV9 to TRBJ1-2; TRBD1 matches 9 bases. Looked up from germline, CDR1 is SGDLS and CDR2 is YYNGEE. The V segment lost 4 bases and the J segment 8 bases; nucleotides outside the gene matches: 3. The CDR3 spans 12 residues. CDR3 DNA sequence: TGTGCCAGCAGCCAAACAGGGGGCGGCTACACCTTC. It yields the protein CASSQTGGGYTF.

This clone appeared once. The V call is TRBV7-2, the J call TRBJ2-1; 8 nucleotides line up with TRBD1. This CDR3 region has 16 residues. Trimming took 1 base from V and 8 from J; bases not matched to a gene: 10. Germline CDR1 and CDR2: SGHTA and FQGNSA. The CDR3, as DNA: TGTGCCAGCAGCTTAGACCCGGACAGGGTACACCATGAGCAGTTCTTC. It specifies CASSLDPDRVHHEQFF.

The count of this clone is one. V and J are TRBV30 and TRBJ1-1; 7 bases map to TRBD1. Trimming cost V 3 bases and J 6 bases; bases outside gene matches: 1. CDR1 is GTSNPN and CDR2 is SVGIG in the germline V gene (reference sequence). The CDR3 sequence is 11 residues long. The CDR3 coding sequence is TGTGCCTGGAGGGGGACAGCTGAAGCTTTCTTT. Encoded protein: CAWRGTAEAFF.

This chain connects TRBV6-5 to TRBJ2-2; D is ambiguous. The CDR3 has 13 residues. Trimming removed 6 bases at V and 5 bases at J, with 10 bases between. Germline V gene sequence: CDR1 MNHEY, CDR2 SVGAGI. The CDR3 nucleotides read TGTGCCAGCAGCAACCAGAAAACCGGGGAGCTGTTTTTT. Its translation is CASSNQKTGELFF.

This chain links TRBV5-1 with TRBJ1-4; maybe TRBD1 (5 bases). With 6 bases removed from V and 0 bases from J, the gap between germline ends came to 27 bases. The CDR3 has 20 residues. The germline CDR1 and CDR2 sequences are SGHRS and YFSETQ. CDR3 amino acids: CASTFLEGSLRSATNEKLFF. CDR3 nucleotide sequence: TGCGCCAGCACATTTTTAGAGGGGTCCTTGCGAAGTGCAACTAATGAAAAACTGTTTTTT.

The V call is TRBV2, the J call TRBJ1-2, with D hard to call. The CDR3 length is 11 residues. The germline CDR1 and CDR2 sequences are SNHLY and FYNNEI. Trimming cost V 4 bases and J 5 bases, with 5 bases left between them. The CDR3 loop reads CASSGKYGYTF. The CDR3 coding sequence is TGTGCCAGCAGTGGCAAGTATGGCTACACCTTC.

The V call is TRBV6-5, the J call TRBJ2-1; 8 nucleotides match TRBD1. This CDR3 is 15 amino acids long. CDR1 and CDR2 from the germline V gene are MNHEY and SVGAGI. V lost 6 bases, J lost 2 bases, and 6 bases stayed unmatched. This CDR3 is CASRVDRGPYNEQFF. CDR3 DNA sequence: TGTGCCAGCAGGGTTGACAGGGGCCCCTACAATGAGCAGTTCTTC.

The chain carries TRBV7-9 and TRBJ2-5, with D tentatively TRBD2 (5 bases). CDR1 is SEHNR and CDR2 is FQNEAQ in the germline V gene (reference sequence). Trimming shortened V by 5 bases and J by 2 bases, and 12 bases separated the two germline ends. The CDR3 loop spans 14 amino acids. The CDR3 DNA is TGTGCCAGCAGCATCACGGGGTGGCAAGAGACCCAGTACTTC. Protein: CASSITGWQETQYF.

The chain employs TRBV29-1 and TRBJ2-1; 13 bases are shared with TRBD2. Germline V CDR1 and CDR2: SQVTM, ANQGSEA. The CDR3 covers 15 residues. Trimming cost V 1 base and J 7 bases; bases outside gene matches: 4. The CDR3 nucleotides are TGCAGCGTTGAAGGACTAGCGGGAGGTGGGAATGAGCAGTTCTTC. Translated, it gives CSVEGLAGGGNEQFF.

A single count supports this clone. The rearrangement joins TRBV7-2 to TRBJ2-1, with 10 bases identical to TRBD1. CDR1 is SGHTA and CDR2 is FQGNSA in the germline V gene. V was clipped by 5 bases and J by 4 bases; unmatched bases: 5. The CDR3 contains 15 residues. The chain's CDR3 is CASSPSGQGYNEQFF. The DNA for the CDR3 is TGTGCCAGCAGCCCCTCGGGACAGGGGTACAATGAGCAGTTCTTC.

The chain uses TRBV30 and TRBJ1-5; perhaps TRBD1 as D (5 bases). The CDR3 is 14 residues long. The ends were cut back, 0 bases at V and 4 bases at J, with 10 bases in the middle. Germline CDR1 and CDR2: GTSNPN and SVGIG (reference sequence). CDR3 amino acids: CAWSVDGGNQPQHF. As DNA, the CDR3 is TGTGCCTGGAGTGTAGATGGGGGGAATCAGCCCCAGCATTTT. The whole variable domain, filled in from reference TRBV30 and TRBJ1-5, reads SQTIHQWPATLVQPVGSPLSLECTVEGTSNPNLYWYRQAAGRGLQLLFYSVGIGQISSEVPQNLSASRPQDRQFILSSKKLLLSDSGFYLCAWSVDGGNQPQHFGDGTRLSIL.

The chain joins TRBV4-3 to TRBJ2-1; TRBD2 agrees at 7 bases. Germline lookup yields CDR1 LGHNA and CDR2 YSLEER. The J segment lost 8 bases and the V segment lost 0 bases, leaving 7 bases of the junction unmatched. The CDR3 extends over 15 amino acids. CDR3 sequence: CASSQDEGGVDEQFF. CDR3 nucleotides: TGCGCCAGCAGCCAAGATGAGGGAGGGGTGGATGAGCAGTTCTTC.